Each of the 7 T cell receptor beta chains below was sequenced from the same sample in a study of T cell responses to AZD1222 COVID-19 vaccine. The method was immunoSEQ multiplex PCR; TCRdb's version includes in-frame clones alone and lacks a portion of them. The sample consists of around 260,000 clones, approximately 95% of them appearing once. The sample here was peripheral blood, taken on day 0 of AZD1222 vaccination. The receptor source for this set is an adult in good health.

The CDR3 protein is CASSEMDPPAYEQYF. DNA of the CDR3: TGTGCCAGCAGCGAAATGGACCCCCCAGCATATGAGCAGTACTTC. This sequence joins TRBV27 and TRBJ2-7; no reliable D call. CDR1 MNHEY and CDR2 SMNVEV come from the germline V gene (reference sequence). Trimming pared 6 bases from V and 7 bases from J, leaving 22 bases between. CDR3 length: 15 residues.

V is TRBV2 and J is TRBJ1-5; no definite D call. Germline values: CDR1 SNHLY, CDR2 FYNNEI. The V end lost 4 bases, the J end lost 5 bases, and 9 bases lay between the germline ends. This CDR3 is 13 amino acids long. The CDR3 nucleotides read TGTGCCAGCAGTGGCCAGTCTTATCAGCCCCAGCATTTT. Amino acid sequence: CASSGQSYQPQHF. Complete variable domain (other parts from reference TRBV2 and TRBJ1-5): EPEVTQTPSHQVTQMGQEVILRCVPISNHLYFYWYRQILGQKVEFLVSFYNNEISEKSEIFDDQFSVERPDGSNFTLKIRSTKLEDSAMYFCASSGQSYQPQHFGDGTRLSIL.

The CDR3 DNA is TGTGCCAGCATGGACGGGGGGATGGCCAAAAACATTCAGTACTTC. Protein sequence: CASMDGGMAKNIQYF. J is TRBJ2-4 and V is TRBV2; 7 bases fit TRBD2. CDR1 is SNHLY, CDR2 FYNNEI, per germline. Trimming cost V 7 bases and J 1 base; bases outside gene matches: 7. CDR3 size: 15 residues.

V and J are TRBV3-1 (or the pseudogene TRBV3-2) and TRBJ1-3, with D unclear. With 2 bases removed from V and 1 base from J, the gap between germline ends came to 6 bases. This CDR3 is built from 14 residues. CDR1 LGHDT and CDR2 YNNKEL come from the germline V gene (reference sequence). The CDR3: CASSQPGSGNTIYF. The DNA of the CDR3 is TGTGCCAGCAGCCAACCGGGGTCTGGAAACACCATATATTTT.

The chain carries TRBV3-1 (or the pseudogene TRBV3-2) and TRBJ1-2, with D tentatively TRBD1 (6 bases). Looked up from germline, CDR1 is LGHDT and CDR2 is YNNKEL (reference sequence). V was clipped by 2 bases and J by 8 bases, with 15 bases between them. The CDR3 length is 14 residues. CDR3 nucleotide sequence: TGTGCCAGCAGCCAAAAGTGGGGGGCCGGCGGCTACACCTTC. Protein: CASSQKWGAGGYTF.

This chain connects TRBV2 to TRBJ1-2; D is unresolved. CDR3 length: 13 residues. Trimming stripped 2 bases from V and 6 bases from J, with 10 bases between. The V gene's germline CDR1 is SNHLY and CDR2 FYNNEI. CDR3 in amino acids: CASSELETDGYTF. In DNA form, the CDR3 reads TGTGCCAGCAGTGAATTAGAAACTGATGGCTACACCTTC.

The chain couples TRBV30 to TRBJ2-1; weak D call: TRBD2 (6 bases). The CDR3 has 13 residues. Germline-derived CDR1 and CDR2 are GTSNPN and SVGIG (reference sequence). The CDR3 DNA is TGTGCGCAATCGAGGCTAGCGAAAAATGAGCAGTTCTTC. As protein: CAQSRLAKNEQFF.